Below are 16 T cell receptor beta chains sequenced from a single sample in a study of blood T cell repertoires in COVID-19. Only in-frame clones appear in the TCRdb table, and some are missing; sequencing was by immunoSEQ multiplex PCR. The sample lists 180,000 or so clones; approximately 84% were seen once. Sequenced material: peripheral blood. The receptors derive from a man in his forties who had recovered from COVID-19.

This chain uses TRBV21-1 with TRBJ2-1; the DNA was not compared with TRBD1, the D call given in the table. TRBV21-1 is given as a pseudogene. The CDR3 is 15 residues long. The CDR3 DNA reads TGTGCCAGCCGTGATGACAGGGAGAACAACAATGAGCAGTTCTTC. It translates to CASRDDRENNNEQFF.

The V gene is TRBV13, the J gene TRBJ2-1, with D maybe TRBD1 (5 bases). The germline gives CDR1 PRHDT, CDR2 FYEKMQ (reference sequence). The CDR3 is 14 residues long. V dropped 4 bases and J dropped 3 bases, with 10 bases sitting between them. CDR3 nucleotide sequence: TGTGCCAGCAGCTCCCGCAGGGACTACAATGAGCAGTTCTTC. As protein: CASSSRRDYNEQFF. Drawing the rest from reference TRBV13 and TRBJ2-1, the complete variable domain is AAGVIQSPRHLIKEKRETATLKCYPIPRHDTVYWYQQGPGQDPQFLISFYEKMQSDKGSIPDRFSAQQFSDYHSELNMSSLELGDSALYFCASSSRRDYNEQFFGPGTRLTVL.

The chain links TRBV9 to TRBJ1-1; D remains ambiguous. This CDR3 spans 15 amino acids. The germline gives CDR1 SGDLS, CDR2 YYNGEE. The V end was cut by 4 bases, the J end by 2 bases, with 15 bases between. The CDR3 bases are TGTGCCAGCAGCCCCCAGGACTCTCCCAACACTGAAGCTTTCTTT. Residues: CASSPQDSPNTEAFF.

The chain couples TRBV2 to TRBJ1-1; maybe TRBD1 (5 bases). This CDR3 region has 14 residues. Germline V lookup: CDR1 SNHLY, CDR2 FYNNEI. Trimming cost V 4 bases and J 3 bases, with 12 bases left between them. The DNA for the CDR3 is TGTGCCAGCAGTGGGTCAGGGCGCCACACTGAAGCTTTCTTT. It translates to CASSGSGRHTEAFF.

The genes are TRBV18 and TRBJ1-2, with 9 bases fitting TRBD1. The CDR3 contains 13 residues. Per germline, CDR1 KGHSH and CDR2 LQKENI. V dropped 3 bases and J dropped 5; count of bases not matched to a gene: 1. CDR3: CASSPGTGYGYTF. The CDR3 nucleotides read TGTGCCAGCTCACCCGGGACAGGGTATGGCTACACCTTC.

The V gene is TRBV6-5, the J gene TRBJ2-1, with D perhaps TRBD2 (5 bases). CDR1 is MNHEY, CDR2 SVGAGI, per germline. V was cut by 6 bases and J by 6 bases, with 15 bases left in between. The CDR3 spans 14 residues. The CDR3 spells CASSRLRESNEQFF. The CDR3 DNA reads TGTGCCAGCAGCCGACTACGGGAATCCAATGAGCAGTTCTTC.

This clone has at least ten counts. The chain employs TRBV7-9 and TRBJ2-1; possibly TRBD2 for D (6 bases). Deletions cut 8 bases from V and 4 bases from J, with 12 bases between. The CDR3 totals 13 residues. Germline V lookup: CDR1 SEHNR, CDR2 FQNEAQ (reference sequence). The CDR3 nucleotides read TGTGCCAGCCGGGACTCCCTATACAATGAGCAGTTCTTC. Amino acids: CASRDSLYNEQFF.

The chain joins TRBV3-1 (or the pseudogene TRBV3-2) to TRBJ2-4; 7 bases line up with TRBD1. V lost 1 base to trimming and J lost 0 bases; unmatched junction nucleotides: 6. The germline V gene has CDR1 LGHDT and CDR2 YNNKEL (reference sequence). The CDR3 is 17 amino acids. The CDR3 loop is CASSQVIQGIAKNIQYF. The CDR3 DNA sequence: TGTGCCAGCAGCCAAGTTATACAGGGGATAGCCAAAAACATTCAGTACTTC.

The chain is built from TRBV6-2 or TRBV6-3 and TRBJ2-1; 7 nucleotides match TRBD2. The CDR3 has 16 amino acids. Germline CDR1 and CDR2: MNHEY and SVGEGT. With V trimmed by 2 bases and J by 8 bases, 12 bases remained unmatched. The CDR3 region has the DNA TGTGCCAGCAGTTACGGGCGCGGGAGAGGCATGTATGAGCAGTTCTTC. As protein: CASSYGRGRGMYEQFF.

In this sample, this clone turned up once. This rearrangement joins TRBV7-2 to TRBJ2-7; 7 bases are shared with TRBD2. Germline CDR1 and CDR2: SGHTA and FQGNSA. V lost 5 bases, J lost 0 bases, and 13 bases stayed unmatched. This CDR3 spans 17 amino acids. The CDR3 here is CASSPTGPLASSYEQYF. DNA of the CDR3: TGTGCCAGCAGCCCCACTGGACCACTAGCGAGCTCCTACGAGCAGTACTTC.

This clone was picked up one time. The rearrangement uses TRBV3-1 (or the pseudogene TRBV3-2) and TRBJ2-7; 8 positions agree with TRBD2. Germline assignment: CDR1 LGHDT and CDR2 YNNKEL (reference sequence). The CDR3 contains 17 residues. V lost 0 bases and J lost 3; bases outside the gene matches: 10. The CDR3 here is CASSQDLGGTRHYEQYF. CDR3 coding DNA: TGTGCCAGCAGCCAAGATCTTGGAGGGACTAGGCACTACGAGCAGTACTTC.

V gene TRBV7-2 combines with J gene TRBJ1-2, with D perhaps TRBD1 (6 bases). CDR3 length equals 12 residues. Germline loops: CDR1 SGHTA, CDR2 FQGNSA. Trimming cost V 5 bases and J 8 bases, with 12 bases left between them. DNA for the CDR3: TGTGCCAGCAGCGCCAACAGGGAGGGCTACACCTTC. This codes for CASSANREGYTF.

This clone was counted once. The chain uses TRBV6-6 and TRBJ2-3, with 7 bases matching TRBD1. This CDR3 is 14 amino acids long. V shed 8 bases, J shed 4 bases, and the junction held 9 bases outside the gene matches. Germline CDR1 reads MNHNY; CDR2 reads SVGAGI (reference sequence). The CDR3 coding sequence is TGTGCCAGCGACAGGGCTAGAAAGGCAGATACGCAGTATTTT. It translates to CASDRARKADTQYF.

J is TRBJ2-5 and V is TRBV5-4, with D possibly being TRBD1 (5 bases). The germline V gene has CDR1 SGHNT and CDR2 YYREEE (reference sequence). This CDR3 has 15 residues. V lost 4 bases and J 1 base, leaving 14 bases between the germline ends. CDR3: CASSPDRTTQETQYF. In DNA, the CDR3 is TGTGCCAGCAGCCCGGACCGGACAACCCAAGAGACCCAGTACTTC.

As DNA, the CDR3 is TGTGCCATCAGTCAGGGGGCTGTCTATAATTCACCCCTCCACTTT. Protein: CAISQGAVYNSPLHF. V is TRBV10-3 and J is TRBJ1-6; 8 positions match TRBD1. The V gene end was trimmed by 5 bases and the J gene end by 3 bases; junction bases not matched to a gene: 3. CDR3 size: 15 residues. CDR1 is ENHRY and CDR2 is SYGVKD in the germline V gene.

The chain links TRBV6-5 to TRBJ1-4; 8 bases agree with TRBD1. After removal of 6 bases from V and 3 bases from J, the junction contained 6 bases not matched to a gene. The germline V gene has CDR1 MNHEY and CDR2 SVGAGI. The CDR3 is 15 residues long. The DNA for the CDR3 is TGTGCCAGCAGCCCGATACAGGGGGCTAATGAAAAACTGTTTTTT. Amino acids: CASSPIQGANEKLFF.